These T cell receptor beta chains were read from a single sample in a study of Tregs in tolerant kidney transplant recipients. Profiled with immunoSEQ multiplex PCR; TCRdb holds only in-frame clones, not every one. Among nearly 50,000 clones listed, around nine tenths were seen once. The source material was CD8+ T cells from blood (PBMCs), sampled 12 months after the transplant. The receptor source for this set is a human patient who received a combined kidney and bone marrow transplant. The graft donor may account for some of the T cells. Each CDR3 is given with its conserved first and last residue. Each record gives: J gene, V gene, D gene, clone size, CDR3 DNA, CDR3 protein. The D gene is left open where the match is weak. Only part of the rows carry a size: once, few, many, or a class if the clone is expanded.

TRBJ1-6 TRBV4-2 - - TGTGCCAGCAGCCAAGCTCCGGGGGGGAAGTCCCTCCACTTT CASSQAPGGKSLHF
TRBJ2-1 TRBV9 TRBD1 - TGTGCCAGCAGCACAGGGGGGACAGGTTACAATGAGCAGTTCTTC CASSTGGTGYNEQFF
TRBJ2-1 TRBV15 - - TGTGCCACCAGCAGAGTACGGACTCCCTACAATGAGCAGTTCTTC CATSRVRTPYNEQFF
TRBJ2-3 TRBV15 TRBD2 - TGTGCCACCAGCAGAGAACGACTAGCAGCATTAGATACGCAGTATTTT CATSRERLAALDTQYF
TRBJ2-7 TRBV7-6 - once TGTGCCAGCAGCGAGAGTGGGGAGGACTACGAGCAGTACTTC CASSESGEDYEQYF
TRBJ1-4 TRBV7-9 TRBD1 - TGTGCCAGCAGCTCTCCAATAGGGGGCTTTGGAAAACTGTTTTTT CASSSPIGGFGKLFF
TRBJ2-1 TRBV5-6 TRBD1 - TGTGCCAGCAGCTTGGCAGGGACAGGGAGGCGGTTCTTC CASSLAGTGRRFF
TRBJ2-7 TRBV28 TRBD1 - TGTGCCAGCAGTTCCCTAGGACAGGGCCAGAACGAGCAGTACTTC CASSSLGQGQNEQYF
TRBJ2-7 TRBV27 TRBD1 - TGTGCCAGCAGTTTATTTGGGACAGACTACGAGCAGTACTTC CASSLFGTDYEQYF
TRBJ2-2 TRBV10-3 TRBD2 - TGTGCCATCAGTGAGTCGACTAGCGGGGGGGACACCGGGGAGCTGTTTTTT CAISESTSGGDTGELFF
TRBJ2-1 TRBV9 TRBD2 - TGTGCCAGCAGCCTGAACGGGGAGGGCCCCGCTTACAATGAGCAGTTCTTC CASSLNGEGPAYNEQFF